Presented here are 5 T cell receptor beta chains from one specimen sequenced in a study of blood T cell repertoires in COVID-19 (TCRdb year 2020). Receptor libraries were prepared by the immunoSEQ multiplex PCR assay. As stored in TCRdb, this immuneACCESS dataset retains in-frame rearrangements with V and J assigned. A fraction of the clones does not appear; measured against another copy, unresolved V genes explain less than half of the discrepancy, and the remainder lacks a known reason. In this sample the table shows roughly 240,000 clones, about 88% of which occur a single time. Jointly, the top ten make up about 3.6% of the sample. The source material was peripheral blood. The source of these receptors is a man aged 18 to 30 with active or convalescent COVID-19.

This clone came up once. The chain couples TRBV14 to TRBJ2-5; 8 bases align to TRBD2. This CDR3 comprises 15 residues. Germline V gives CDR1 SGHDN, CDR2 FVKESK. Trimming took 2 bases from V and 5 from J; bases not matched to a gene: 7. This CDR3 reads CASSQKTGGSETQYF. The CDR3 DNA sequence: TGTGCCAGCAGCCAAAAGACGGGGGGGTCGGAGACCCAGTACTTC.

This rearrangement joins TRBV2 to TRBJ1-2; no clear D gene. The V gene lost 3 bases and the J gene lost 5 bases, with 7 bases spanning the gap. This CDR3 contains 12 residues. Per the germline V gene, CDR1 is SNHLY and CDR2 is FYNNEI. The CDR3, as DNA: TGTGCCAGCAGTGAGGGAGGATATGGCTACACCTTC. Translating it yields CASSEGGYGYTF.

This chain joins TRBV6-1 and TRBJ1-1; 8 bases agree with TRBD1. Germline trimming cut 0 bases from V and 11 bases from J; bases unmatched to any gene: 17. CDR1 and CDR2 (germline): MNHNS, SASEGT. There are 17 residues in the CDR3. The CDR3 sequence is CASSEAGGGQVIFLAFF. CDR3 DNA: TGTGCCAGCAGTGAAGCCGGAGGGGGACAGGTTATCTTTCTTGCTTTCTTT.

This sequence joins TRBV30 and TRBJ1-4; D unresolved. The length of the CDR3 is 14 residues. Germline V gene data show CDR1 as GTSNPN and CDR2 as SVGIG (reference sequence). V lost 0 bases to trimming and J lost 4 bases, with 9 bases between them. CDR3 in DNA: TGTGCCTGGAGTGTCAGAGGGTTTAATGAAAAACTGTTTTTT. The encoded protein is CAWSVRGFNEKLFF.

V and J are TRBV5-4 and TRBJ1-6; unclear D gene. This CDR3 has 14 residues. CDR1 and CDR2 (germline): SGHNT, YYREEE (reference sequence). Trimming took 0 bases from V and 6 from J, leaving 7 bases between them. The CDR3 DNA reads TGTGCCAGCAGCTTGGGGCAGGTTAATTCACCCCTCCACTTT. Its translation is CASSLGQVNSPLHF.